One sample yielded the 13 T cell receptor beta chains listed below, sequenced in a study of T cell responses to AZD1222 COVID-19 vaccine. Libraries were prepared by immunoSEQ multiplex PCR; TCRdb keeps only in-frame clonotypes and omits some of them. The repertoire holds around 120,000 clones, with approximately 88% as singletons. The material was peripheral blood, obtained on day 0 of AZD1222 vaccination. The receptors stem from an adult in good health.

This chain uses TRBV5-1 with TRBJ1-2, with D unclear. The V gene lost 0 bases and the J gene lost 5 bases, with 14 bases spanning the gap. Per the germline V gene, CDR1 is SGHRS and CDR2 is YFSETQ. CDR3 size: 15 residues. The CDR3 spells CASSLDPGEVYGYTF. The CDR3, as DNA: TGCGCCAGCAGCTTGGATCCCGGGGAGGTGTATGGCTACACCTTC.

This clone was counted once. The sample carries other DNA sequences with the same CDR3. In DNA form, the CDR3 reads TGTGCCAGCAGCTTTAGTGATACGCAGTATTTT. Protein sequence: CASSFSDTQYF. J is TRBJ2-3 and V is TRBV7-9; no clear D. The CDR3 spans 11 residues. CDR1 is SEHNR, CDR2 FQNEAQ, per germline (reference sequence). V shed 3 bases and J shed 6 bases, with 4 bases lying between them.

The genes are TRBV18 and TRBJ2-1; D is uncertain. Germline CDR1 is KGHSH and CDR2 is LQKENI. Deletions cut 6 bases from V and 4 bases from J, with 16 bases between. The CDR3 sequence is 15 residues long. The CDR3 region is CASSAISAGYNEQFF. As DNA, the CDR3 is TGTGCCAGCTCGGCGATAAGTGCCGGTTACAATGAGCAGTTCTTC. Looking up the rest from reference TRBV18 and TRBJ2-1 gives the full variable domain: NAGVMQNPRHLVRRRGQEARLRCSPMKGHSHVYWYRQLPEEGLKFMVYLQKENIIDESGMPKERFSAEFPKEGPSILRIQQVVRGDSAAYFCASSAISAGYNEQFFGPGTRLTVL.

The V call is TRBV2, the J call TRBJ2-7; D is unclear. Germline CDR1 reads SNHLY; CDR2 reads FYNNEI. The CDR3 sequence is 12 residues long. Trimming left V 5 bases short and J 0 bases short, with 5 bases between. CDR3 nucleotides: TGTGCCAGCAGTTCCAGCTCCTACGAGCAGTACTTC. Protein: CASSSSSYEQYF.

The CDR3 region is CASSQATGYSNQPQHF. In DNA, the CDR3 is TGCGCCAGCAGCCAAGCGACAGGGTATAGCAATCAGCCCCAGCATTTT. The genes are TRBV4-1 and TRBJ1-5; 7 bases match TRBD1. V dropped 1 base and J dropped 0; count of bases not matched to a gene: 3. This CDR3 has 16 residues. Germline V gene lookup returns CDR1 MGHRA and CDR2 YSYEKL.

The chain combines TRBV10-3 with TRBJ1-6; the D is unclear. The CDR3 spans 13 residues. V was cut by 2 bases and J by 6 bases, with 5 bases left in between. Germline CDR1 is ENHRY and CDR2 is SYGVKD. The CDR3 nucleotides read TGTGCCATCAGTGAGGATCGTAATTCACCCCTCCACTTT. It codes for CAISEDRNSPLHF.

This chain uses TRBV7-2 with TRBJ1-1; TRBD1 matches at 11 bases. This CDR3 contains 17 residues. CDR1 SGHTA and CDR2 FQGNSA come from the germline V gene. V dropped 5 bases and J dropped 0; count of bases not matched to a gene: 8. The CDR3 loop is CASSPGGTGGVNTEAFF. The DNA for the CDR3 is TGTGCCAGCAGCCCAGGTGGGACAGGGGGAGTGAACACTGAAGCTTTCTTT.

This chain links TRBV10-3 with TRBJ2-2; perhaps TRBD2 as D (7 bases). Germline-derived CDR1 and CDR2 are ENHRY and SYGVKD. The CDR3 runs 13 residues. V lost 10 bases and J lost 5, with 14 bases in between. The CDR3 sequence: CATPGGQTGELFF. CDR3 nucleotide sequence: TGTGCCACCCCCGGGGGGCAAACCGGGGAGCTGTTTTTT.

The chain employs TRBV11-2 and TRBJ2-5; 8 bases map to TRBD1. V shed 3 bases, J shed 5 bases, and the junction held 8 bases outside the gene matches. The germline V gene encodes CDR1 SGHAT and CDR2 FQNNGV. The CDR3 spans 15 residues. CDR3 sequence (DNA): TGTGCCAGCAGCTTGTCCCAGGGGGCGTCGGAGACCCAGTACTTC. Residues: CASSLSQGASETQYF. Variable domain in full (rest from reference TRBV11-2 and TRBJ2-5): EAGVAQSPRYKIIEKRQSVAFWCNPISGHATLYWYQQILGQGPKLLIQFQNNGVVDDSQLPKDRFSAERLKGVDSTLKIQPAKLEDSAVYLCASSLSQGASETQYFGPGTRLLVL.

The chain is built from TRBV18 and TRBJ1-1; D possibly corresponds to TRBD1 (5 bases). Between the trimmed V and J ends, which lost 0 bases and 5 bases, there was a span of 7 bases. Germline values: CDR1 KGHSH, CDR2 LQKENI. This CDR3 contains 13 residues. The CDR3 loop reads CASSPPGETEAFF. The CDR3, as DNA: TGTGCCAGCTCACCACCAGGGGAGACTGAAGCTTTCTTT.

The chain combines TRBV12-3 or TRBV12-4 with TRBJ1-2; D is ambiguous. Trimming pared 0 bases from V and 7 bases from J, leaving 9 bases between. The CDR3 covers 13 residues. The CDR3 loop is CASSLAGQAGYTF. The DNA of the CDR3 is TGTGCCAGCAGTTTAGCCGGGCAGGCTGGCTACACCTTC.

The chain couples TRBV6-2 or TRBV6-3 to TRBJ1-5; TRBD1 matches 9 bases. CDR1 is MNHEY, CDR2 SVGEGT, per germline. This CDR3 region has 14 residues. J was trimmed by 7 bases and V by 5 bases; bases with no gene match: 6. CDR3 bases: TGTGCCAGCAGTACCACAGGGGGCCAGCAGCCCCAGCATTTT. This sequence encodes CASSTTGGQQPQHF.

The gene calls are TRBV19 and TRBJ2-1, with 11 positions matching TRBD2. CDR3 length: 15 amino acids. The germline CDR1 and CDR2 sequences are LNHDA and SQIVND (reference sequence). Germline trimming cut 5 bases from V and 7 bases from J; bases unmatched to any gene: 7. The CDR3 DNA reads TGTGCCAGTAGTGTGACTAGCGGGGCTTTAAATGAGCAGTTCTTC. This sequence encodes CASSVTSGALNEQFF.